The 20 T cell receptor beta chains in this list originate from one sample, sequenced in a study of control samples from healthy donors and cancer patients. Profiled with immunoSEQ multiplex PCR; TCRdb holds only in-frame clones, not every one. This sample yields 95,000 to 130,000 clones, of which roughly nine tenths are seen a single time; around 1.1% belongs to the top ten. Sample: PBMCs. These receptors were collected from a woman aged 45-60 years with colorectal cancer.

This clone has a handful of counts. This chain connects TRBV18 to TRBJ1-1; D remains unclear. CDR3 length equals 16 residues. V lost 1 base, J lost 6 bases, and 18 bases lay in between. CDR1 KGHSH and CDR2 LQKENI come from the germline V gene. CDR3 DNA sequence: TGTGCCAGCTCACCACAGGCTGTGGCCTCGACGGCTGAAGCTTTCTTT. It encodes CASSPQAVASTAEAFF. The whole variable domain, filled in from reference TRBV18 and TRBJ1-1, reads NAGVMQNPRHLVRRRGQEARLRCSPMKGHSHVYWYRQLPEEGLKFMVYLQKENIIDESGMPKERFSAEFPKEGPSILRIQQVVRGDSAAYFCASSPQAVASTAEAFFGQGTRLTVV.

The rearrangement uses TRBV11-2 and TRBJ2-1, with 9 nucleotides matching TRBD1. V was clipped by 3 bases and J by 7 bases; unmatched bases: 13. Germline CDR1 and CDR2: SGHAT and FQNNGV. This CDR3 contains 17 residues. In DNA, the CDR3 is TGTGCCAGCAGCTTTCCCTTCCGGGACAGGGTTTGGAATGAGCAGTTCTTC. Translating it yields CASSFPFRDRVWNEQFF.

This clone was seen a single time. This chain joins TRBV9 and TRBJ2-1; 7 bases fit TRBD2. After removal of 4 bases from V and 5 bases from J, the junction contained 6 bases not matched to a gene. The germline V gene has CDR1 SGDLS and CDR2 YYNGEE. CDR3 length equals 14 residues. CDR3 sequence: CASSLGEGHNEQFF. Here the CDR3 DNA reads TGTGCCAGCAGCCTGGGGGAGGGTCACAATGAGCAGTTCTTC.

The CDR3 DNA sequence: TGTGCCATCCGGGGCGGGGAAGGAGACACTGAAGCTTTCTTT. Translating it yields CAIRGGEGDTEAFF. The genes are TRBV10-3 and TRBJ1-1; TRBD1 is a possible D gene (5 bases). CDR3 length: 14 residues. The V gene lost 8 bases and the J gene lost 3 bases, with 16 bases spanning the gap. The V gene's germline CDR1 is ENHRY and CDR2 SYGVKD.

The chain carries TRBV28 and TRBJ1-3; D is uncertain. The CDR3 spans 13 residues. The germline V gene encodes CDR1 MDHEN and CDR2 SYDVKM. V was cut by 5 bases and J by 3 bases, with 8 bases left in between. The CDR3: CASSPPNGNTIYF. CDR3 bases: TGTGCCAGCAGTCCCCCGAATGGAAACACCATATATTTT. Together with reference TRBV28 and TRBJ1-3, the CDR3 gives the full variable domain: DVKVTQSSRYLVKRTGEKVFLECVQDMDHENMFWYRQDPGLGLRLIYFSYDVKMKEKGDIPEGYSVSREKKERFSLILESASTNQTSMYLCASSPPNGNTIYFGEGSWLTVV.

Remarks on this clone: Other DNA sequences from this sample encode an identical CDR3 as well. The V and J genes are TRBV30 and TRBJ2-7; D not certain. The germline V gene encodes CDR1 GTSNPN and CDR2 SVGIG (reference sequence). V was cut by 3 bases and J by 5 bases, with 11 bases left in between. There are 12 residues in the CDR3. The CDR3 loop reads CAWSIVRHEQYF. CDR3 bases: TGTGCCTGGAGCATAGTTAGGCACGAGCAGTACTTC.

V and J are TRBV5-1 and TRBJ2-7; the D call may be TRBD1 or TRBD2 (6 bases each). The CDR3 sequence is 16 residues long. CDR1 and CDR2 (germline): SGHRS, YFSETQ. The V end was cut by 2 bases, the J end by 3 bases, with 18 bases between. As DNA, the CDR3 is TGCGCCAGCAGCTTAGAGGGGGGCGCGATCATCTACGAGCAGTACTTC. The encoded protein is CASSLEGGAIIYEQYF.

The chain couples TRBV6-6 to TRBJ2-1; D tentatively reads TRBD1 or TRBD2 (5 bases each). This CDR3 spans 14 amino acids. CDR1 and CDR2 (germline): MNHNY, SVGAGI (reference sequence). The V gene lost 5 bases and the J gene lost 9 bases, with 17 bases spanning the gap. DNA of the CDR3: TGTGCCAGCAGTACCACAGGCGGACGGGGTGAGCAGTTCTTC. Protein sequence: CASSTTGGRGEQFF.

The rearrangement uses TRBV6-4 and TRBJ2-1; D is unresolved. The CDR3 consists of 13 residues. The germline V and J ends were trimmed by 3 bases and 2 bases, with 5 bases remaining between them. Germline V gene sequence: CDR1 MRHNA, CDR2 SNTAGT. CDR3 protein: CASSDGTYNEQFF. CDR3 coding DNA: TGTGCCAGCAGTGATGGGACCTACAATGAGCAGTTCTTC.

The chain combines TRBV6-5 with TRBJ2-7; 8 bases agree with TRBD1. Germline V gives CDR1 MNHEY, CDR2 SVGAGI. V trimming: 8 bases; J trimming: 5 bases; junction bases outside the gene matches: 8. This CDR3 comprises 13 residues. CDR3 sequence (DNA): TGTGCCAGCTTGGGACAGGCAGACGACGAGCAGTACTTC. It codes for CASLGQADDEQYF.

The CDR3 coding sequence is TGTGCCAGCAGCTTGGCCGACAGGGAAGAGTACTTC. It specifies CASSLADREEYF. The J gene is TRBJ2-7, the V gene TRBV7-9; 7 bases map to TRBD1. Germline lookup yields CDR1 SEHNR and CDR2 FQNEAQ (reference sequence). The CDR3 totals 12 residues. V trimming: 3 bases; J trimming: 11 bases; junction bases outside the gene matches: 7. Full variable domain (remainder filled in from reference TRBV7-9 and TRBJ2-7): DTGVSQNPRHKITKRGQNVTFRCDPISEHNRLYWYRQTLGQGPEFLTYFQNEAQLEKSRLLSDRFSAERPKGSFSTLEIQRTEQGDSAMYLCASSLADREEYFGPGTRLTVT.

The chain couples TRBV12-3 or TRBV12-4 to TRBJ1-2, with TRBD1 as a possible D gene (5 bases). The CDR3 spans 12 residues. Trimming pared 5 bases from V and 5 bases from J, leaving 9 bases between. The CDR3 sequence is CASSGGGYGYTF. The CDR3 bases are TGTGCCAGCAGTGGGGGGGGATATGGCTACACCTTC.

The chain carries TRBV6-5 and TRBJ1-1; D may be TRBD1 (5 bases). There are 12 residues in the CDR3. The germline gives CDR1 MNHEY, CDR2 SVGAGI. Trimming stripped 4 bases from V and 7 bases from J, with 10 bases between. The CDR3 region has the DNA TGTGCCAGCAGTTTATCGGGGGGTGAAGCTTTCTTT. Its protein is CASSLSGGEAFF.

J is TRBJ1-1 and V is TRBV2; no clear D. V dropped 6 bases and J dropped 0 bases, with 11 bases sitting between them. Germline assignment: CDR1 SNHLY and CDR2 FYNNEI. The length of the CDR3 is 14 residues. CDR3 nucleotide sequence: TGTGCCAGCAGGGACTGGAACATGAACACTGAAGCTTTCTTT. Protein sequence: CASRDWNMNTEAFF.

V is TRBV28 and J is TRBJ1-5; tentatively, D is TRBD1 (5 bases). V dropped 6 bases and J dropped 0 bases, with 12 bases sitting between them. This CDR3 region has 15 residues. The germline V gene encodes CDR1 MDHEN and CDR2 SYDVKM. CDR3 protein: CASSLGGYSNQPQHF. CDR3 DNA: TGTGCCAGCAGCCTGGGGGGGTATAGCAATCAGCCCCAGCATTTT.

The chain employs TRBV19 and TRBJ1-6, with D perhaps TRBD1 (5 bases). Trimming pared 4 bases from V and 9 bases from J, leaving 19 bases between. Germline values: CDR1 LNHDA, CDR2 SQIVND (reference sequence). This CDR3 contains 16 residues. This CDR3 reads CASSTNPQVSTSPLHF. CDR3 sequence (DNA): TGTGCCAGTAGTACGAACCCACAGGTATCGACTTCACCCCTCCACTTT.

This chain links TRBV5-1 with TRBJ2-5, with TRBD2 matching 12 bases. Germline lookup yields CDR1 SGHRS and CDR2 YFSETQ. This CDR3 is 16 amino acids long. V trimming: 3 bases; J trimming: 0 bases; junction bases outside the gene matches: 3. CDR3 DNA sequence: TGCGCCAGCAGCTACTGGACTAGCGGGGACCAAGAGACCCAGTACTTC. It is translated as CASSYWTSGDQETQYF.

The V call is TRBV5-4, the J call TRBJ1-2, with TRBD1 as a possible D gene (5 bases). Trimming shortened V by 4 bases and J by 4 bases, and 17 bases separated the two germline ends. Germline V CDR1 and CDR2: SGHNT, YYREEE (reference sequence). The CDR3 is 15 amino acids. The CDR3 DNA reads TGTGCCAGCAGCCGAGCAGGCCAGGGTAGCTATGGCTACACCTTC. Amino acid sequence: CASSRAGQGSYGYTF.

This clone was found once. The gene calls are TRBV5-5 and TRBJ1-1, with 7 bases lining up with TRBD1. V gave up 5 bases and J gave up 0 bases; unmatched junction bases: 7. This CDR3 comprises 15 residues. Germline V gene sequence: CDR1 SGHKS, CDR2 YYEKEE (reference sequence). As DNA, the CDR3 is TGTGCCAGCAGGCTACAGGGGACTTTGAACACTGAAGCTTTCTTT. Translated: CASRLQGTLNTEAFF.

The chain joins TRBV3-1 (or the pseudogene TRBV3-2) to TRBJ2-5, with D perhaps matching TRBD1 (8 bases). Trimming stripped 2 bases from V and 4 bases from J, with 14 bases between. The CDR3 sequence is 15 residues long. Germline V gene data show CDR1 as LGHDT and CDR2 as YNNKEL (reference sequence). The CDR3 coding sequence is TGTGCCAGCAGCCAACACAGGGGGGGGCCAGAGACCCAGTACTTC. Residues: CASSQHRGGPETQYF.